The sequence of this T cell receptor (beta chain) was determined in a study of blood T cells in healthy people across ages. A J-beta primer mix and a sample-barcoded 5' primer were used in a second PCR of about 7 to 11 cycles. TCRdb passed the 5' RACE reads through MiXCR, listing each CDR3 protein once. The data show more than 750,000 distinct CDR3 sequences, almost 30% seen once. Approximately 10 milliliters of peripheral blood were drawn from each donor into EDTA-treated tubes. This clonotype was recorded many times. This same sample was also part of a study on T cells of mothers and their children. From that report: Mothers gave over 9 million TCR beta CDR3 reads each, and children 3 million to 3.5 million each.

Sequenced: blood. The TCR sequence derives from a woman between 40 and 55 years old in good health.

The CDR3 reads CASSRRGTTQETQYF. The CDR3 coding sequence is TGTGCCAGCAGCCGCCGGGGGACAACACAAGAGACCCAGTACTTC. The chain employs TRBV6-5 and TRBJ2-5; D could derive from TRBD1 or TRBD2 (6 bases each). Trimming pared 6 bases from V and 2 bases from J, leaving 16 bases between. Germline loops: CDR1 MNHEY, CDR2 SVGAGI. The CDR3 consists of 15 residues.